The 27 T cell receptor beta chains listed next were all sequenced from one sample in a study of response to subunit inactivated influenza vaccine. TCRdb reprocessed the RT-PCR reads with MiXCR, giving one entry per CDR3 protein. The data show hundreds of thousands of distinct CDR3 sequences, with more than 15% seen just once and roughly 3% held by the top ten. The sample consisted of CD4+ T cells sorted from PBMCs, taken around 25 months after vaccination. The source of these receptors is a man aged 45-69 years who received an inactivated influenza vaccine.

This clonotype was observed a handful of times. V is TRBV9 and J is TRBJ1-4; 8 bases match TRBD1. The germline CDR1 and CDR2 sequences are SGDLS and YYNGEE. This CDR3 comprises 15 residues. The V segment lost 0 bases and the J segment 7 bases; nucleotides outside the gene matches: 5. DNA for the CDR3: TGTGCCAGCAGCGTAGCCGGACAGGGAGGTGAAAAACTGTTTTTT. Amino acids: CASSVAGQGGEKLFF.

There are a few counts of this clonotype. J is TRBJ1-2 and V is TRBV6-1; 7 bases match TRBD1. V shed 6 bases, J shed 2 bases, and the junction held 9 bases outside the gene matches. The CDR3 has 15 amino acids. The V gene's germline CDR1 is MNHNS and CDR2 SASEGT. The CDR3 region is CASSPSTGLNYGYTF. DNA of the CDR3: TGTGCCAGCAGCCCTTCGACAGGGTTAAACTATGGCTACACCTTC.

This sequence joins TRBV18 and TRBJ1-1, with D tentatively TRBD1 (5 bases). V lost 2 bases and J lost 8, with 9 bases in between. Per the germline V gene, CDR1 is KGHSH and CDR2 is LQKENI. There are 12 residues in the CDR3. The CDR3 spells CASSPGTAEAFF. DNA of the CDR3: TGTGCCAGCTCACCAGGGACCGCCGAAGCTTTCTTT.

This chain connects TRBV5-1 to TRBJ1-6; the D gene is possibly TRBD1 (6 bases). V lost 0 bases and J 7 bases, leaving 11 bases between the germline ends. The germline V gene encodes CDR1 SGHRS and CDR2 YFSETQ. This CDR3 has 15 residues. This CDR3 reads CASSLEHRANSPLHF. The CDR3, as DNA: TGCGCCAGCAGCTTGGAACACAGGGCAAATTCACCCCTCCACTTT.

This clonotype was counted only a few times. V gene TRBV6-2 or TRBV6-3 combines with J gene TRBJ2-1; D may be TRBD1 or TRBD2 (5 bases each). The germline gives CDR1 MNHEY, CDR2 SVGEGT. Trimming left V 0 bases short and J 6 bases short, with 18 bases between. The CDR3 loop spans 17 amino acids. The CDR3 DNA reads TGTGCCAGCAGTTACTCCTTCGGGGCAGGACGGGTCAATGAGCAGTTCTTC. Translation gives CASSYSFGAGRVNEQFF.

This clonotype was detected a few times. V usage is TRBV4-2 and J usage is TRBJ1-5; tentatively, D is TRBD1 (6 bases). The CDR3 runs 16 residues. Trimming pared 2 bases from V and 5 bases from J, leaving 16 bases between. The germline gives CDR1 LGHNA, CDR2 YNFKEQ. The CDR3 reads CASSQTGLQGDQPQHF. CDR3 bases: TGTGCCAGCAGCCAAACTGGCTTACAGGGTGATCAGCCCCAGCATTTT.

The chain couples TRBV7-2 to TRBJ1-3; 7 positions match TRBD1. V was clipped by 5 bases and J by 0 bases; unmatched bases: 7. From germline, CDR1 is SGHTA and CDR2 FQGNSA. The CDR3 loop spans 16 amino acids. CDR3 loop: CASSLGQVHSGNTIYF. CDR3 DNA sequence: TGTGCCAGCAGCCTCGGACAGGTTCACTCTGGAAACACCATATATTTT.

The genes are TRBV6-2 or TRBV6-3 and TRBJ2-1; D might be TRBD2 (7 bases). The V end lost 0 bases, the J end lost 4 bases, and 13 bases lay between the germline ends. The CDR3 length is 16 residues. CDR1 is MNHEY, CDR2 SVGEGT, per germline. The CDR3 DNA follows: TGTGCCAGCAGTTACTCGGGGAGCGGGACATACAATGAGCAGTTCTTC. This translates into CASSYSGSGTYNEQFF.

This clonotype has more than one count but fewer than ten. The V and J genes are TRBV6-2 or TRBV6-3 and TRBJ2-3; no reliable D call. Trimming left V 6 bases short and J 6 bases short, with 16 bases between. This CDR3 contains 14 residues. CDR1 and CDR2 from the germline V gene are MNHEY and SVGEGT. The CDR3 region has the DNA TGTGCCAGCAGGGACCACCTGACTGTGGATACGCAGTATTTT. Encoded protein: CASRDHLTVDTQYF.

The chain recombines TRBV6-5 with TRBJ2-3; D unresolved. Germline V lookup: CDR1 MNHEY, CDR2 SVGAGI. V was clipped by 3 bases and J by 6 bases, with 10 bases between them. The CDR3 sequence is 13 residues long. The CDR3: CASSYQLRDTQYF. CDR3 nucleotide sequence: TGTGCCAGCAGTTATCAATTGCGGGATACGCAGTATTTT.

This chain joins TRBV20-1 and TRBJ2-4; 9 bases are a match to TRBD2. Germline lookup yields CDR1 DFQATT and CDR2 SNEGSKA (reference sequence). This CDR3 is built from 15 residues. J was trimmed by 1 base and V by 3 bases; bases with no gene match: 4. The CDR3 here is CSASGTSFAKNIQYF. CDR3 bases: TGCAGTGCTAGCGGGACTAGCTTTGCCAAAAACATTCAGTACTTC.

This chain links TRBV10-3 with TRBJ2-7; 10 bases line up with TRBD1. Trimming removed 5 bases from V and 2 bases from J; junction bases left unmatched: 6. Per the germline V gene, CDR1 is ENHRY and CDR2 is SYGVKD. The CDR3 is made up of 15 amino acids. CDR3 DNA: TGTGCCATCAGTTCAATGGGACAGGGGACCTACGAGCAGTACTTC. This sequence encodes CAISSMGQGTYEQYF.

This clonotype was counted a few times. The chain carries TRBV18 and TRBJ2-3; D assignment may be TRBD1 or TRBD2 (6 bases each). CDR1 and CDR2 (germline): KGHSH, LQKENI. CDR3 size: 15 residues. The V end was cut by 6 bases, the J end by 1 base, with 14 bases between. The CDR3 DNA sequence: TGTGCCAGCTCCCGCGAGGGGGGTCGCACAGATACGCAGTATTTT. Its translation is CASSREGGRTDTQYF.

The V call is TRBV6-5, the J call TRBJ2-5, with TRBD1 matching 7 bases. The junction had 5 bases not matched to a gene; V was cut back by 2 bases and J by 5 bases. Germline assignment: CDR1 MNHEY and CDR2 SVGAGI. This CDR3 contains 14 residues. Written as DNA, the CDR3 is TGTGCCAGCAGTTACGGACAGGCAGGGGAGACCCAGTACTTC. Its protein product is CASSYGQAGETQYF.

The chain uses TRBV7-8 and TRBJ2-4; tentative D call: TRBD1 (5 bases). This CDR3 region has 14 residues. The V and J ends lost 1 base and 9 bases respectively, with 13 bases between them. The V gene's germline CDR1 is SGHVS and CDR2 FQNEAQ. The CDR3 coding sequence is TGTGCCAGCAGCTTAGGTCAGGGATTTGCCATTCAGTACTTC. Translation: CASSLGQGFAIQYF.

The table lists this clonotype with a few counts. Sequence at one end of the junction differs from germline and may be a read error. This chain joins TRBV6-1 and TRBJ2-7, with D unresolved. Germline lookup yields CDR1 MNHNS and CDR2 SASEGT. This CDR3 region has 13 residues. In DNA, the CDR3 is TGTGCCAGCAGCGAAGGCCCTTTCTACGAGCAGTACTTC. Translation gives CASSEGPFYEQYF.

This clonotype appeared many times. This chain links TRBV27 with TRBJ1-5, with 8 bases identical to TRBD1. Germline trimming cut 5 bases from V and 4 bases from J; bases unmatched to any gene: 13. This CDR3 has 17 amino acids. In germline, CDR1 is MNHEY, CDR2 SMNVEV (reference sequence). CDR3 DNA sequence: TGTGCCAGCAGTACCACGACAGGGGCGCCGCTAAATCAGCCCCAGCATTTT. Protein product: CASSTTTGAPLNQPQHF.

This clonotype has ten or more counts. The chain recombines TRBV6-5 with TRBJ2-1; no firm D call. This CDR3 spans 13 amino acids. V lost 1 base, J lost 5 bases, and 6 bases lay in between. Germline values: CDR1 MNHEY, CDR2 SVGAGI. CDR3 amino acids: CASSYLTNNEQFF. For the CDR3, the DNA is TGTGCCAGCAGTTACTTGACAAACAATGAGCAGTTCTTC.

This clonotype was observed a handful of times. The chain is built from TRBV9 and TRBJ2-3, with D uncertain. Trimming removed 0 bases from V and 2 bases from J, with 13 bases in between. CDR3 length: 16 residues. Germline V gene lookup returns CDR1 SGDLS and CDR2 YYNGEE. The CDR3 protein is CASSVGSHGPTDTQYF. Written as DNA, the CDR3 is TGTGCCAGCAGCGTAGGGTCGCACGGACCCACAGATACGCAGTATTTT.

This clonotype was recorded many times. The chain links TRBV6-2 or TRBV6-3 to TRBJ2-7; no definite D call. Germline V gene sequence: CDR1 MNHEY, CDR2 SVGEGT. The germline V and J ends were trimmed by 5 bases and 2 bases, with 10 bases remaining between them. The length of the CDR3 is 13 residues. In DNA, the CDR3 is TGTGCCAGCAGTAAAGACGTAACCTACGAGCAGTACTTC. Its protein is CASSKDVTYEQYF.

This clonotype has a count of ten or more. This chain connects TRBV29-1 to TRBJ2-1; 8 bases map to TRBD1. J lost 5 bases, V lost 6 bases, and 6 bases had no gene match. Germline assignment: CDR1 SQVTM and CDR2 ANQGSEA. The CDR3 covers 13 residues. The CDR3 DNA is TGCAGCGTCGGGGACAGGAGGAACAATGAGCAGTTCTTC. Translation gives CSVGDRRNNEQFF.

Ten or more counts support this clonotype. V gene TRBV4-3 combines with J gene TRBJ2-7; TRBD2 matches at 12 bases. CDR3 length equals 17 residues. With 0 bases clipped from V and 8 bases from J, the junction kept 11 bases outside the gene matches. Germline V lookup: CDR1 LGHNA, CDR2 YSLEER. CDR3 sequence reads: CASSQDIRASGRAKQYF. The CDR3 bases are TGCGCCAGCAGCCAAGATATAAGGGCTAGCGGGAGGGCTAAGCAGTACTTC.

Only a few counts were recorded for this clonotype. This chain joins TRBV5-8 and TRBJ2-1; D uncertain. Germline-derived CDR1 and CDR2 are SGHTS and YDEGEE. This CDR3 has 11 residues. V dropped 6 bases and J dropped 10 bases, with 11 bases sitting between them. CDR3 nucleotide sequence: TGTGCCAGCAACATGTGGCGAGAGCAGTTCTTC. Protein sequence: CASNMWREQFF.

There are many counts of this clonotype. The rearrangement links TRBV7-8 to TRBJ2-7; 7 nucleotides align to TRBD1. The CDR3 contains 14 residues. Unmatched junction bases numbered 3, after V lost 3 bases and J lost 1 base. Germline CDR1 reads SGHVS; CDR2 reads FQNEAQ. CDR3 in amino acids: CASSLTTGSYEQYF. CDR3 DNA: TGTGCCAGCAGCTTGACGACAGGGTCCTACGAGCAGTACTTC.

This clonotype was recorded a few times. The chain uses TRBV7-2 and TRBJ1-5; the D gene is possibly TRBD1 (6 bases). The CDR3 length is 15 residues. V was clipped by 5 bases and J by 2 bases, with 13 bases between them. Germline V gene sequence: CDR1 SGHTA, CDR2 FQGNSA. The CDR3 DNA follows: TGTGCCAGCAGCGGGGGGCCGGGGGGCAATCAGCCCCAGCATTTT. Protein sequence: CASSGGPGGNQPQHF.

The chain joins TRBV2 to TRBJ2-7; 7 positions match TRBD1. Trimming removed 2 bases from V and 1 base from J; junction bases left unmatched: 5. CDR1 and CDR2 (germline): SNHLY, FYNNEI. The CDR3 has 15 amino acids. The CDR3 here is CASSESGQTSYEQYF. The DNA of the CDR3 is TGTGCCAGCAGTGAATCGGGACAGACGTCCTACGAGCAGTACTTC.

In this sample, this clonotype turned up once. This chain uses TRBV29-1 with TRBJ1-2, with unresolved D. Trimming stripped 1 base from V and 4 bases from J, with 13 bases between. Germline CDR1 reads SQVTM; CDR2 reads ANQGSEA. CDR3 size: 14 residues. The CDR3 region is CSVEVPGRRYGYTF. In nucleotides, the CDR3 is TGCAGCGTTGAAGTTCCCGGACGGCGCTATGGCTACACCTTC.